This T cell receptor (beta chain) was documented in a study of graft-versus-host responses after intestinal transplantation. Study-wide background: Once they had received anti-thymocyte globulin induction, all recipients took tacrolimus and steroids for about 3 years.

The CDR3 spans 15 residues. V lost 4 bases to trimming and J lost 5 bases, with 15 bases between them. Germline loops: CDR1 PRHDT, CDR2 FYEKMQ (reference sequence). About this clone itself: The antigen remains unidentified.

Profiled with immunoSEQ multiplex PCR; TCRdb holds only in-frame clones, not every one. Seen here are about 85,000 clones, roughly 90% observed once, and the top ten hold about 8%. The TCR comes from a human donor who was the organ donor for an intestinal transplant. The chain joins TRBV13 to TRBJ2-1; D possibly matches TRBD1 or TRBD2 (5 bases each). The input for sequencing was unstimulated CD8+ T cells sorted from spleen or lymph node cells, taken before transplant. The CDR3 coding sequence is TGTGCCAGCAGCTCCCCGGGGCAGGCCGACAATGAGCAGTTCTTC. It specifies CASSSPGQADNEQFF.